The 32 T cell receptor beta chains below all came from one sample that was sequenced in a study of blood T cells in healthy people across ages. A second PCR, run for about 6 to 11 cycles, used a sample-barcoded 5' primer plus a J-beta primer mix. Each CDR3 protein gets one entry after TCRdb re-called the 5' RACE reads with MiXCR. The table includes 850,000 to 950,000 distinct CDR3 sequences, under 30% detected once. Sequenced material: blood. The source is a woman older than 75 in good health.

The chain combines TRBV7-9 with TRBJ1-3; D gene uncertain. CDR1 SEHNR and CDR2 FQNEAQ come from the germline V gene (reference sequence). Between the trimmed V and J ends, which lost 6 bases and 0 bases, there was a span of 12 bases. This CDR3 comprises 15 residues. The CDR3 DNA sequence: TGTGCCAGCAGTCTCGACGGGAACTCTGGAAACACCATATATTTT. This translates into CASSLDGNSGNTIYF. The variable domain in full, with the rest retrieved from reference TRBV7-9 and TRBJ1-3, is DTGVSQNPRHKITKRGQNVTFRCDPISEHNRLYWYRQTLGQGPEFLTYFQNEAQLEKSRLLSDRFSAERPKGSFSTLEIQRTEQGDSAMYLCASSLDGNSGNTIYFGEGSWLTVV.

This clonotype was counted a few times. A clone one base away is much larger, so this may be a read error. The chain employs TRBV25-1 and TRBJ2-5; no firm D call. The CDR3 has 13 amino acids. The germline V gene encodes CDR1 MGHDK and CDR2 SYGVNS. Here the CDR3 DNA reads TGTGCCAGCAGTCGCAATATCCAAGAGGCCCAGTACTTC. This gives the protein CASSRNIQEAQYF.

This clonotype was counted ten times or more. The V and J genes are TRBV3-1 and TRBJ1-5; no firm D call. Looked up from germline, CDR1 is LGHDT and CDR2 is YNNKEL (reference sequence). V lost 3 bases to trimming and J lost 0 bases, with 3 bases between them. This CDR3 spans 13 amino acids. CDR3 in DNA: TGTGCCAGCAGCCATGGTAGCAATCAGCCCCAGCATTTT. Its protein is CASSHGSNQPQHF.

V is TRBV12-3 or TRBV12-4 and J is TRBJ1-1, with D unclear. The germline V and J ends were trimmed by 5 bases and 5 bases, with 9 bases remaining between them. The CDR3 length is 12 residues. The CDR3 DNA is TGTGCCAGCAGTCCCTGGGAGACTGAAGCTTTCTTT. Its protein product is CASSPWETEAFF.

This clonotype was picked up one time. The chain carries TRBV12-3 or TRBV12-4 and TRBJ2-1; D might be TRBD2 (6 bases). The CDR3 runs to 16 residues. V lost 5 bases to trimming and J lost 3 bases, with 17 bases between them. CDR3 in DNA: TGTGCCAGCAGTCGAGGGGAGGAGGGTGGCTACAATGAGCAGTTCTTC. Translated: CASSRGEEGGYNEQFF.

The chain carries TRBV7-2 and TRBJ2-2; D unresolved. The CDR3 spans 17 residues. The V end lost 5 bases, the J end lost 2 bases, and 18 bases lay between the germline ends. From germline, CDR1 is SGHTA and CDR2 FQGNSA. The CDR3 nucleotides are TGTGCCAGCAGCCAGAACCTACAAAGCGCTAACACCGGGGAGCTGTTTTTT. The encoded protein is CASSQNLQSANTGELFF.

This clonotype was found many times. The chain is built from TRBV3-1 and TRBJ1-2; D possibly corresponds to TRBD1 (6 bases). CDR1 and CDR2 (germline): LGHDT, YNNKEL (reference sequence). This CDR3 has 15 residues. V was shortened by 1 base and J by 4 bases, with 13 bases between the two germline ends. As DNA, the CDR3 is TGTGCCAGCAGCCAAGTGCCGGGGGGCGGCTATGGCTACACCTTC. Its translation is CASSQVPGGGYGYTF.

This clonotype was detected many times. This chain connects TRBV20-1 to TRBJ2-3; tentatively, D is TRBD1 or TRBD2 (5 bases each). Trimming pared 0 bases from V and 2 bases from J, leaving 15 bases between. The CDR3 sequence is 16 residues long. Germline V gene lookup returns CDR1 DFQATT and CDR2 SNEGSKA (reference sequence). The CDR3 DNA follows: TGCAGTGCTAGAGACTACGGGGCCGACTTCACAGATACGCAGTATTTT. Its protein product is CSARDYGADFTDTQYF.

This clonotype was seen only a few times. A much larger clone lies one base from this, so it may be a read error. This chain joins TRBV4-3 and TRBJ2-7, with a possible D match to TRBD1 (5 bases). V gave up 1 base and J gave up 7 bases, with 17 bases separating them. This CDR3 has 15 amino acids. Germline assignment: CDR1 LGHNA and CDR2 YSLEER. The CDR3 loop reads CASSQAPPGPSEQYF. The CDR3 DNA is TGCGCCAGCAGCCAAGCCCCCCCAGGGCCAAGTGAGCAGTACTTC.

As to this clonotype: A much larger clone lies one base from this, so it may be a read error. This rearrangement joins TRBV12-3 or TRBV12-4 to TRBJ1-2, with D hard to call. CDR3 length: 15 residues. The CDR3 is CAGSLEADLSRGYTF. CDR3 in DNA: TGTGCCGGCAGTTTAGAGGCTGACTTAAGCCGTGGCTACACCTTC.

This clonotype has more than one count but fewer than ten. This chain uses TRBV14 with TRBJ1-1; 7 bases fit TRBD1. The CDR3 consists of 14 residues. Germline-derived CDR1 and CDR2 are SGHDN and FVKESK. J lost 5 bases, V lost 2 bases, and 5 bases had no gene match. Written as DNA, the CDR3 is TGTGCCAGCAGCCAACAGGGGGGTTGGACTGAAGCTTTCTTT. This translates into CASSQQGGWTEAFF.

The chain joins TRBV6-5 to TRBJ1-5; no clear D gene. The V gene's germline CDR1 is MNHEY and CDR2 SVGAGI. The ends were cut back, 4 bases at V and 7 bases at J, with 11 bases in the middle. There are 13 residues in the CDR3. The CDR3 nucleotides read TGTGCCAGCAGTTCGGGCAGGATGCAGCCCCAGCATTTT. Translating gives CASSSGRMQPQHF.

The sample holds many counts of this clonotype. The chain joins TRBV30 to TRBJ2-1; a weak D match, TRBD1 (5 bases). V gave up 0 bases and J gave up 9 bases, with 12 bases separating them. This CDR3 is 13 amino acids long. In germline, CDR1 is GTSNPN, CDR2 SVGIG (reference sequence). CDR3 protein: CAWSVRLGAEQFF. The CDR3 region has the DNA TGTGCCTGGAGTGTACGGTTAGGGGCTGAGCAGTTCTTC. Supplemented by reference TRBV30 and TRBJ2-1, the full variable domain reads SQTIHQWPATLVQPVGSPLSLECTVEGTSNPNLYWYRQAAGRGLQLLFYSVGIGQISSEVPQNLSASRPQDRQFILSSKKLLLSDSGFYLCAWSVRLGAEQFFGPGTRLTVL.

In this sample, this clonotype turned up a few times. The genes are TRBV5-1 and TRBJ1-6; perhaps TRBD1 as D (5 bases). From germline, CDR1 is SGHRS and CDR2 YFSETQ. The CDR3 is 16 amino acids. Trimming took off 0 bases at V and 6 bases at J, with 13 bases between the two ends. CDR3 bases: TGCGCCAGCAGCTTGGGCCCGCAGGGAGGTAATTCACCCCTCCACTTT. Translating gives CASSLGPQGGNSPLHF.

Ten or more counts support this clonotype. The J gene is TRBJ1-2, the V gene TRBV7-9; D call uncertain. This CDR3 spans 14 amino acids. V was clipped by 0 bases and J by 2 bases, with 7 bases between them. In germline, CDR1 is SEHNR, CDR2 FQNEAQ (reference sequence). In DNA form, the CDR3 reads TGTGCCAGCAGCTTAGCAGGCAGGAACTATGGCTACACCTTC. Residues: CASSLAGRNYGYTF.

The chain carries TRBV11-2 and TRBJ2-5, with 7 positions matching TRBD1. Germline CDR1 reads SGHAT; CDR2 reads FQNNGV. The CDR3 has 14 residues. V was pared by 1 base and J by 9 bases, with 8 bases of the junction left unmatched. The CDR3: CASSLGRGQRPQYF. CDR3 bases: TGTGCCAGCAGCTTAGGAAGGGGGCAGCGGCCCCAGTACTTC.

Turning to this clonotype: One end of the junction is discordant with germline, which a read error may explain. V gene TRBV7-9 combines with J gene TRBJ2-3; possible D gene TRBD2, 5 bases. Germline V lookup: CDR1 SEHNR, CDR2 FQNEAQ (reference sequence). CDR3 length equals 13 residues. CDR3: CVSSPRGTDTQYF. The CDR3 DNA reads TGTGTCAGCAGCCCGAGAGGGACAGATACGCAGTATTTT.

This clonotype occurred many times. J is TRBJ2-7 and V is TRBV11-2, with D hard to call. The germline CDR1 and CDR2 sequences are SGHAT and FQNNGV. The CDR3 covers 12 residues. Trimming cost V 9 bases and J 5 bases, with 14 bases left between them. The CDR3 loop is CASRSQINEQYF. The DNA for the CDR3 is TGTGCCAGTCGGTCGCAGATCAACGAGCAGTACTTC.

The CDR3 DNA sequence: TGTGCCAGCAGCTCACTATCGGGGAGCTATAATTCACCCCTCCACTTT. As protein: CASSSLSGSYNSPLHF. This chain uses TRBV7-9 with TRBJ1-6, with no clear D. The CDR3 length is 16 residues. Trimming left V 4 bases short and J 3 bases short, with 13 bases between. CDR1 SEHNR and CDR2 FQNEAQ come from the germline V gene (reference sequence). Using reference TRBV7-9 and TRBJ1-6 for the parts outside the CDR3, the full variable domain is DTGVSQNPRHKITKRGQNVTFRCDPISEHNRLYWYRQTLGQGPEFLTYFQNEAQLEKSRLLSDRFSAERPKGSFSTLEIQRTEQGDSAMYLCASSSLSGSYNSPLHFGNGTRLTVT.

The chain joins TRBV7-2 to TRBJ1-5; possibly TRBD1 for D (5 bases). This CDR3 has 14 residues. Germline V gene data show CDR1 as SGHTA and CDR2 as FQGNSA. Trimming removed 0 bases from V and 7 bases from J, with 10 bases in between. This CDR3 reads CASSLAGLRQPQHF. In DNA form, the CDR3 reads TGTGCCAGCAGCTTAGCGGGGCTTCGACAGCCCCAGCATTTT.

This clonotype occurred many times. V usage is TRBV11-2 and J usage is TRBJ2-7; D remains ambiguous. The CDR3 is 13 residues long. Per germline, CDR1 SGHAT and CDR2 FQNNGV. The germline V and J ends were trimmed by 5 bases and 4 bases, with 12 bases remaining between them. The CDR3 nucleotides are TGTGCCAGCAGCCGTGACCCTAAATACGAGCAGTACTTC. As protein: CASSRDPKYEQYF.

This rearrangement joins TRBV6-2 or TRBV6-3 to TRBJ1-1, with a possible D match to TRBD1 (5 bases). The germline V and J ends were trimmed by 11 bases and 0 bases, with 13 bases remaining between them. Germline assignment: CDR1 MNHEY and CDR2 SVGEGT. The CDR3 extends over 13 amino acids. CDR3 sequence reads: CAVWTPMNTEAFF. The CDR3 DNA follows: TGTGCCGTCTGGACACCGATGAACACTGAAGCTTTCTTT.

Turning to this clonotype: A much larger clone differs from this one at a single base, so this may be a read error. This rearrangement joins TRBV6-5 to TRBJ2-7; TRBD1 matches at 11 bases. CDR1 is MNHEY and CDR2 is SVGAGI in the germline V gene. This CDR3 is 14 amino acids long. The ends lost 6 bases at V and 3 bases at J; junction bases unmatched: 4. The CDR3 sequence: CASRQGTGGYEQYF. In DNA form, the CDR3 reads TGTGCCAGCAGGCAGGGGACAGGGGGCTACGAGCAGTACTTC.

The genes are TRBV2 and TRBJ1-1; D may be TRBD1 (5 bases). The CDR3 has 15 amino acids. The V gene lost 3 bases and the J gene lost 1 base, with 12 bases spanning the gap. Germline values: CDR1 SNHLY, CDR2 FYNNEI. The CDR3 here is CASSEFDSGNTEAFF. The CDR3 DNA reads as TGTGCCAGCAGTGAGTTTGACAGCGGGAACACTGAAGCTTTCTTT.

At least ten counts were recorded for this clonotype. J is TRBJ2-7 and V is TRBV6-6; D possibly matches TRBD1 or TRBD2 (6 bases each). Germline CDR1 MNHNY, CDR2 SVGAGI (reference sequence). The germline V and J ends were trimmed by 0 bases and 4 bases, with 13 bases remaining between them. The CDR3 is made up of 15 amino acids. This CDR3 is CASSYSRGAGYEQYF. The DNA of the CDR3 is TGTGCCAGCAGTTACTCGAGGGGGGCCGGGTACGAGCAGTACTTC.

The rearrangement links TRBV20-1 to TRBJ1-5; 7 bases align to TRBD1. J lost 3 bases, V lost 3 bases, and 5 bases had no gene match. There are 14 residues in the CDR3. The V gene's germline CDR1 is DFQATT and CDR2 SNEGSKA (reference sequence). CDR3: CSASRGQPNQPQHF. CDR3 DNA: TGCAGTGCTAGTCGGGGACAGCCCAATCAGCCCCAGCATTTT.

V and J are TRBV11-2 and TRBJ2-3, with 15 bases matching TRBD2. The CDR3 extends over 17 amino acids. Germline assignment: CDR1 SGHAT and CDR2 FQNNGV. V lost 3 bases, J lost 3 bases, and 4 bases stayed unmatched. This CDR3 reads CASSFPGLAGGTDTQYF. CDR3 nucleotides: TGTGCCAGCAGCTTCCCGGGACTAGCGGGGGGTACAGATACGCAGTATTTT.

This clonotype was counted ten times or more. V is TRBV12-3 or TRBV12-4 and J is TRBJ1-5; no clear D gene. Deletions cut 2 bases from V and 0 bases from J, with 5 bases between. The CDR3 length is 14 residues. The CDR3 DNA follows: TGTGCCAGCAGTTTATGGGGTAGCAATCAGCCCCAGCATTTT. Translated, it gives CASSLWGSNQPQHF.

V gene TRBV4-2 combines with J gene TRBJ1-1; no reliable D call. V lost 4 bases, J lost 4 bases, and 13 bases lay in between. This CDR3 comprises 14 residues. Germline CDR1 reads LGHNA; CDR2 reads YNFKEQ. In DNA form, the CDR3 reads TGTGCCAGCAGCCCAGGATTCTCGACCACTGAAGCTTTCTTT. It is translated as CASSPGFSTTEAFF.

The table lists this clonotype with a few counts. V usage is TRBV20-1 and J usage is TRBJ1-1; tentatively, D is TRBD1 (5 bases). This CDR3 is built from 11 residues. Looked up from germline, CDR1 is DFQATT and CDR2 is SNEGSKA (reference sequence). CDR3 DNA: TGCAGGCCTGGAAGGGGTACTGAAGCTTTCTTT. Translating gives CRPGRGTEAFF.

This clonotype was found a few times. This chain uses TRBV20-1 with TRBJ1-5; D uncertain. CDR1 is DFQATT and CDR2 is SNEGSKA in the germline V gene (reference sequence). With 0 bases removed from V and 6 bases from J, the gap between germline ends came to 12 bases. This CDR3 comprises 14 residues. CDR3 sequence reads: CSARDLGLGQPQHF. Written as DNA, the CDR3 is TGCAGTGCTAGAGATTTGGGGTTGGGTCAGCCCCAGCATTTT.

This clonotype was found many times. V usage is TRBV4-3 and J usage is TRBJ1-2, with TRBD1 identical over 7 bases. The germline V gene has CDR1 LGHNA and CDR2 YSLEER. The CDR3 is 17 amino acids. V was pared by 1 base and J by 6 bases, with 14 bases of the junction left unmatched. The CDR3 spells CASSQGVLQGTRNGYTF. The CDR3 DNA is TGCGCCAGCAGCCAAGGGGTCCTACAGGGGACCCGAAATGGCTACACCTTC.